A selection of T cell receptor beta chains follows, all from one sample in a study of blood T cell repertoires in COVID-19. Sequenced by immunoSEQ multiplex PCR; TCRdb stores in-frame clones only, minus some. Of 200,000 to 300,000 clones in the sample, 70% to 90% were seen once. Material: peripheral blood. The receptor set was obtained from a man in his thirties or forties with active or convalescent COVID-19. Both conserved end residues are part of each CDR3. A D gene is named only where the DNA matches it firmly. Clone size is given for some rows only: seen once, a few or many times, or a class if the clone is expanded.

V gene	J gene	clone size	D gene	CDR3 protein	CDR3 DNA
TRBV4-2	TRBJ2-6	-	-	CASSQGASSGANVLTF	TGTGCCAGCAGCCAAGGCGCCTCCTCTGGGGCCAACGTCCTGACTTTC
TRBV9	TRBJ1-2	-	TRBD1	CASSGDRVQGGYTF	TGTGCCAGCAGCGGAGACAGGGTTCAGGGGGGCTACACCTTC
TRBV13	TRBJ2-1	-	-	CASSLGLIGDEQFF	TGTGCCAGCAGCTTAGGCCTAATAGGGGATGAGCAGTTCTTC
TRBV11-1	TRBJ1-2	few	-	CASRRSRGDQGGYTF	TGTGCCAGCAGGCGAAGCAGGGGAGATCAAGGTGGCTACACCTTC
TRBV5-6	TRBJ1-1	-	TRBD1	CASEGGGSNTEAFF	TGTGCCAGCGAAGGAGGGGGCAGTAACACTGAAGCTTTCTTT
TRBV5-1	TRBJ1-6	-	TRBD1	CASSPGTENNSPLHF	TGCGCCAGCAGCCCCGGGACAGAGAATAATTCACCCCTCCACTTT
TRBV13	TRBJ2-1	-	TRBD1	CASSPLGTGGFFRYNEQFF	TGTGCCAGCAGCCCCCTCGGGACAGGGGGTTTCTTCCGCTACAATGAGCAGTTCTTC
TRBV15	TRBJ1-1	once	-	CATSRERSRSGGHTEAFF	TGTGCCACCAGCAGAGAGAGAAGTCGAAGCGGAGGGCACACTGAAGCTTTCTTT
TRBV6-6	TRBJ1-5	-	-	CASIPGGNQPQHF	TGTGCCAGCATCCCCGGAGGGAATCAGCCCCAGCATTTT
TRBV5-1	TRBJ2-7	-	-	CASIRAVLGYEQYF	TGCGCCAGCATCAGGGCGGTTTTGGGATACGAGCAGTACTTC
TRBV6-6	TRBJ2-5	-	-	CASEIQETQYF	TGTGCCTCGGAGATCCAAGAGACCCAGTACTTC
TRBV27	TRBJ1-2	-	-	CASSLSRGSDYGYTF	TGTGCCAGCAGTTTATCGAGAGGGAGTGACTATGGCTACACCTTC
TRBV6-1	TRBJ2-4	few	-	CASSEFGAIAKNIQYF	TGTGCCAGCAGTGAATTTGGGGCGATAGCCAAAAACATTCAGTACTTC
TRBV19	TRBJ1-1	-	-	CASSMGHQGRLNTEAFF	TGTGCCAGTAGTATGGGTCATCAGGGGCGCTTGAACACTGAAGCTTTCTTT
TRBV5-5	TRBJ1-1	-	-	CASSRGTPPTAFF	TGTGCCAGCAGCCGAGGGACACCCCCGACGGCTTTCTTT
TRBV7-8	TRBJ2-1	once	TRBD2	CASSFVGGASGGNTYNEQFF	TGTGCCAGCAGCTTCGTTGGGGGCGCTAGCGGGGGCAACACCTACAATGAGCAGTTCTTC
TRBV6-6	TRBJ1-1	-	TRBD1	CASGQGVNTEAFF	TGTGCCAGCGGACAGGGCGTGAACACTGAAGCTTTCTTT
TRBV7-9	TRBJ2-7	-	-	CASSLSQGSSEQYF	TGTGCCAGCAGCTTAAGTCAGGGTTCTTCCGAGCAGTACTTC
TRBV5-6	TRBJ1-6	-	TRBD1	CASSNRGGRGSPLHF	TGTGCCAGCAGCAACAGGGGCGGCAGAGGCTCACCCCTCCACTTT
TRBV10-2	TRBJ2-2	-	TRBD1	CASKQGTGELFF	TGCGCCAGCAAACAGGGGACCGGGGAGCTGTTTTTT
TRBV5-1	TRBJ2-7	-	TRBD1	CASSFDRGYEQYF	TGCGCCAGCAGCTTCGACAGGGGCTACGAGCAGTACTTC
TRBV5-6	TRBJ1-2	-	-	CASNIGQYYGYTF	TGTGCCAGCAACATCGGACAGTACTATGGCTACACCTTC
TRBV4-1	TRBJ2-5	-	-	CASGERQETQYF	TGCGCCAGCGGGGAGCGCCAAGAGACCCAGTACTTC
TRBV7-6	TRBJ1-5	-	-	CASSLGGQPQHF	TGTGCCAGCAGCTTGGGGGGTCAGCCCCAGCATTTT
TRBV10-2	TRBJ2-1	-	-	CASSTGPKYNEQFF	TGCGCCAGCTCAACAGGGCCCAAGTACAATGAGCAGTTCTTC
TRBV19	TRBJ1-2	-	-	CASSQPGEGYGYTF	TGTGCCAGCAGTCAGCCAGGGGAGGGCTATGGCTACACCTTC
TRBV2	TRBJ2-2	-	-	CASSVKRGEANTGELFF	TGTGCCAGCAGTGTTAAACGGGGTGAAGCGAACACCGGGGAGCTGTTTTTT
TRBV9	TRBJ1-3	-	-	CASSGGGDTIYF	TGTGCCAGCAGCGGAGGGGGAGACACCATATATTTT
TRBV10-1	TRBJ1-1	-	-	CASSGAGTDTEAFF	TGCGCCAGCAGTGGGGCGGGCACGGACACTGAAGCTTTCTTT
TRBV15	TRBJ2-1	few	-	CATSRAETRGRQDREQFF	TGTGCCACCAGCAGAGCGGAAACTAGAGGACGACAAGACCGCGAGCAGTTCTTC
TRBV15	TRBJ1-5	-	-	CATSRDLPHIQKQYSNQPQHF	TGTGCCACCAGCAGAGATCTACCCCATATACAGAAGCAATATAGCAATCAGCCCCAGCATTTT
TRBV6-6	TRBJ1-4	once	TRBD1	CASSHRQGEDEKLFF	TGTGCCAGCAGTCATCGACAGGGCGAGGATGAAAAACTGTTTTTT
TRBV5-1	TRBJ2-7	once	TRBD2	CASSHGLAGVGSYEQYF	TGCGCCAGCAGCCACGGTTTAGCGGGGGTTGGGTCCTACGAGCAGTACTTC
TRBV6-2/TRBV6-3	TRBJ2-2	-	TRBD2	CASIPGLAGAMNTGELFF	TGTGCCAGCATCCCCGGACTAGCGGGGGCGATGAACACCGGGGAGCTGTTTTTT
TRBV2	TRBJ1-4	-	-	CASCVLTTNEKLFF	TGTGCCAGCTGCGTGTTAACAACTAATGAAAAACTGTTTTTT